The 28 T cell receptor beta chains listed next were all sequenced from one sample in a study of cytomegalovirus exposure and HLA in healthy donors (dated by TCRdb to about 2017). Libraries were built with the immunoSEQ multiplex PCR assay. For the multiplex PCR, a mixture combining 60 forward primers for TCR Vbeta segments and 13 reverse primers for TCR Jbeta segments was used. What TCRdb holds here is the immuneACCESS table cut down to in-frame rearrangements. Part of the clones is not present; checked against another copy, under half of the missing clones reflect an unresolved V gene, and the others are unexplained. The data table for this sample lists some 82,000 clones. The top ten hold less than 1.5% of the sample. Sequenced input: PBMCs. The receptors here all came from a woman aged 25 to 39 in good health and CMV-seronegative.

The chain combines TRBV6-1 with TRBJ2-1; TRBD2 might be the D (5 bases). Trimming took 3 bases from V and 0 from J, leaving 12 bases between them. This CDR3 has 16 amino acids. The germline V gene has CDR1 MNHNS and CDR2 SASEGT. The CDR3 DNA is TGTGCCAGCAGTGATGAGCGGACGAGCTCCTACAATGAGCAGTTCTTC. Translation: CASSDERTSSYNEQFF.

As DNA, the CDR3 is TGTGCCAGCTCACCGCCGACTAGCGGGAGAGGCTCCGGGGAGCTGTTTTTT. This gives the protein CASSPPTSGRGSGELFF. This rearrangement joins TRBV18 to TRBJ2-2; 12 bases fit TRBD2. The germline gives CDR1 KGHSH, CDR2 LQKENI. CDR3 length equals 17 residues. V lost 3 bases, J lost 6 bases, and 8 bases stayed unmatched.

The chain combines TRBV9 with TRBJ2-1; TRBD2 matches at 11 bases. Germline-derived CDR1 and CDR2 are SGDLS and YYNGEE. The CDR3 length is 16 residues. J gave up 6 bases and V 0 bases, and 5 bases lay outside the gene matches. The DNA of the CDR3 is TGTGCCAGCAGCGTAGTAGCGGGGGGGCACGTCAATGAGCAGTTCTTC. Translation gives CASSVVAGGHVNEQFF.

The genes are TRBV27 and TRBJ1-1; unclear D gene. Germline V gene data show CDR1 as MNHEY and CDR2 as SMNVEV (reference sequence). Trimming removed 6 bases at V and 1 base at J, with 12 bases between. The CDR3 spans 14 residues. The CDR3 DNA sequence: TGTGCCAGCAGCTCCCTGACACAGAACACTGAAGCTTTCTTT. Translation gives CASSSLTQNTEAFF.

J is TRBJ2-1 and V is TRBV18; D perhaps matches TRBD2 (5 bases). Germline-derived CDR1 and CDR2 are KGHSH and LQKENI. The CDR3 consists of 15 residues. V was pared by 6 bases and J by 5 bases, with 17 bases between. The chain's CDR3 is CASSPRGVNDNEQFF. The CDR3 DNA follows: TGTGCCAGCTCTCCCCGGGGAGTTAATGACAATGAGCAGTTCTTC.

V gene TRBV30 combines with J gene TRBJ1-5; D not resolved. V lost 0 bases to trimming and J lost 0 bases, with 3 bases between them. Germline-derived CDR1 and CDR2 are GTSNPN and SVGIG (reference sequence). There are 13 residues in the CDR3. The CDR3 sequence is CAWSVSSNQPQHF. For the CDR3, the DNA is TGTGCCTGGAGTGTGAGTAGCAATCAGCCCCAGCATTTT.

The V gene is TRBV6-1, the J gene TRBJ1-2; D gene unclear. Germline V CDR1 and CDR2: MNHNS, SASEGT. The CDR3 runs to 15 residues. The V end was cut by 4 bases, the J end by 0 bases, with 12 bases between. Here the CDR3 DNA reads TGTGCCAGCAGTGCCTACACCGGGACTAACTATGGCTACACCTTC. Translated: CASSAYTGTNYGYTF.

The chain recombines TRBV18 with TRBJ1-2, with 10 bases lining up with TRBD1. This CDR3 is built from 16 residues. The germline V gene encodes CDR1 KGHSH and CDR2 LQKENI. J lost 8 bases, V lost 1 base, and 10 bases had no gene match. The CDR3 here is CASSPLTPGQGSGYTF. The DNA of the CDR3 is TGTGCCAGCTCACCACTTACTCCGGGACAGGGGTCCGGCTACACCTTC. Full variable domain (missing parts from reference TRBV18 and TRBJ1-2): NAGVMQNPRHLVRRRGQEARLRCSPMKGHSHVYWYRQLPEEGLKFMVYLQKENIIDESGMPKERFSAEFPKEGPSILRIQQVVRGDSAAYFCASSPLTPGQGSGYTFGSGTRLTVV.

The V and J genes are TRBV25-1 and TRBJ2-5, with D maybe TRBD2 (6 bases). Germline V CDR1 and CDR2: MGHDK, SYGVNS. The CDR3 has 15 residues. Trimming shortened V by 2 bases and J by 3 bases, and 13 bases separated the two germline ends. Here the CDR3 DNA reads TGTGCCAGCAGTGAAAGGAGGGATAGTGAAGAGACCCAGTACTTC. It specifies CASSERRDSEETQYF.

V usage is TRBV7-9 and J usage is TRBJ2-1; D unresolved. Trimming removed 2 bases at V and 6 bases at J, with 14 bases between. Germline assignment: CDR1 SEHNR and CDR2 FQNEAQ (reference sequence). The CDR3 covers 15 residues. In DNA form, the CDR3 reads TGTGCCAGCAGCTTAAGTAGTTTCCGAGCCAATGAGCAGTTCTTC. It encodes CASSLSSFRANEQFF.

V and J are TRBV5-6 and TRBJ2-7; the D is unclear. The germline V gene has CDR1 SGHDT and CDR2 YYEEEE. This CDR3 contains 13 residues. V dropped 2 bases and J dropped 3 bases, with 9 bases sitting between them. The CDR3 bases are TGTGCCAGCAGCTTAGGTGGGCTCTACGAGCAGTACTTC. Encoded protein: CASSLGGLYEQYF. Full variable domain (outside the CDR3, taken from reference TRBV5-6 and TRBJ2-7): DAGVTQSPTHLIKTRGQQVTLRCSPKSGHDTVSWYQQALGQGPQFIFQYYEEEERQRGNFPDRFSGHQFPNYSSELNVNALLLGDSALYLCASSLGGLYEQYFGPGTRLTVT.

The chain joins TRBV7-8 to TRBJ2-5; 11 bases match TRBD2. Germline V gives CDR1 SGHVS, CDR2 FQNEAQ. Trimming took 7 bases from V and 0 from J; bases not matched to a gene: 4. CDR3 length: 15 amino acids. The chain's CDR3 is CASTLAGGHQETQYF. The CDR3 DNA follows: TGTGCCAGCACCCTAGCGGGAGGCCACCAAGAGACCCAGTACTTC.

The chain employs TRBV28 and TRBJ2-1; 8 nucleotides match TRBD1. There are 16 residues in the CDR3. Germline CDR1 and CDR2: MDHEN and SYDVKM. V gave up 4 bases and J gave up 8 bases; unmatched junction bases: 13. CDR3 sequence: CASSSAGRGHRDEQFF. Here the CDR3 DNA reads TGTGCCAGCAGTTCAGCTGGCAGGGGGCATAGAGATGAGCAGTTCTTC.

As DNA, the CDR3 is TGCGCCAGCAGCTTGGCGGGACAGCACTACGAGCAGTACTTC. As protein: CASSLAGQHYEQYF. This chain links TRBV5-1 with TRBJ2-7, with 7 positions matching TRBD1. The CDR3 has 14 residues. V lost 0 bases and J lost 3; bases outside the gene matches: 3. Germline values: CDR1 SGHRS, CDR2 YFSETQ.

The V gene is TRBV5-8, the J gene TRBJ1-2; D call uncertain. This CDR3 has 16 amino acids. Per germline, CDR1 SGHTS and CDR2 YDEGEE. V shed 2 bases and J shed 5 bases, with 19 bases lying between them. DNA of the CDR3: TGTGCCAGCAGCTTCGGACCTAGCCGCCCACATTATGGCTACACCTTC. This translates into CASSFGPSRPHYGYTF.

This chain's CDR3 is CASSKGLRSTDTEAFF. The CDR3 DNA follows: TGTGCCAGCAGCAAGGGACTGAGGAGTACGGACACTGAAGCTTTCTTT. The rearrangement links TRBV21-1 to TRBJ1-1. TRBV21-1 corresponds to a pseudogene. This CDR3 has 16 residues.

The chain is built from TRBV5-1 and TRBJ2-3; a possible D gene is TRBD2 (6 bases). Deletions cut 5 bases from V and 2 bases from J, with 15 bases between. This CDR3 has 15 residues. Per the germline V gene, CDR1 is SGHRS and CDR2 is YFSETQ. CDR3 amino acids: CASRPLGTATDTQYF. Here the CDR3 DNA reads TGCGCCAGCAGGCCGCTAGGGACTGCCACAGATACGCAGTATTTT.

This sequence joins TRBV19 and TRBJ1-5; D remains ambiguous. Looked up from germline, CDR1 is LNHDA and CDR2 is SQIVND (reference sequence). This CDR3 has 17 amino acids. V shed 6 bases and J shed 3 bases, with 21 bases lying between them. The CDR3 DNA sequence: TGTGCCAGTAGAAATGAGGGAGGGCCAGGTTTCAATCAGCCCCAGCATTTT. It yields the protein CASRNEGGPGFNQPQHF.

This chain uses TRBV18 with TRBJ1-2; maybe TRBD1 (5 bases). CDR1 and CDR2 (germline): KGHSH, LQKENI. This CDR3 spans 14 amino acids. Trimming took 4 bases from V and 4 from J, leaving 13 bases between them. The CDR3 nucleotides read TGTGCCAGCTCACTATCGGAGGGGAGCTATGGCTACACCTTC. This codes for CASSLSEGSYGYTF.

This CDR3 is CASSLAEETQYF. DNA of the CDR3: TGCGCCAGCAGCTTGGCCGAGGAGACCCAGTACTTC. This sequence joins TRBV5-1 and TRBJ2-5; D is unclear. CDR3 length equals 12 residues. CDR1 and CDR2 (germline): SGHRS, YFSETQ. Trimming pared 0 bases from V and 5 bases from J, leaving 5 bases between.

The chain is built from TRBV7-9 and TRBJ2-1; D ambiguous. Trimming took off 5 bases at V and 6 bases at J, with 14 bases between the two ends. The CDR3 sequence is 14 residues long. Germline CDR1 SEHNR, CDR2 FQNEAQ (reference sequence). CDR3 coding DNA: TGTGCCAGCAGCCCCCGGGTCCATAGCAATGAGCAGTTCTTC. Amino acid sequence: CASSPRVHSNEQFF.

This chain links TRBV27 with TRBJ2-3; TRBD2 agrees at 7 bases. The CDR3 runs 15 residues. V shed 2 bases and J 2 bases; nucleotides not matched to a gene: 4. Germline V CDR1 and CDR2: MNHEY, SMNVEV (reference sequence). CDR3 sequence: CASSLTSANTDTQYF. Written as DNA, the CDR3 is TGTGCCAGCAGTTTAACTAGCGCTAACACAGATACGCAGTATTTT.

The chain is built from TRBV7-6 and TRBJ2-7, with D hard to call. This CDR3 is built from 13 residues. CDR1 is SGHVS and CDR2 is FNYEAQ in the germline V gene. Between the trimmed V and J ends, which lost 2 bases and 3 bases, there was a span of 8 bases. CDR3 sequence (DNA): TGTGCCAGCAGCTTAAACAACGACTACGAGCAGTACTTC. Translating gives CASSLNNDYEQYF.

This chain's CDR3 is CASSWTSGSPTKNIQYF. The CDR3 bases are TGCGCCAGCAGCTGGACTAGCGGGAGCCCTACCAAAAACATTCAGTACTTC. V and J are TRBV5-1 and TRBJ2-4; 13 bases align to TRBD2. Germline V CDR1 and CDR2: SGHRS, YFSETQ. The V segment lost 3 bases and the J segment 2 bases; nucleotides outside the gene matches: 5. CDR3 length equals 17 residues.

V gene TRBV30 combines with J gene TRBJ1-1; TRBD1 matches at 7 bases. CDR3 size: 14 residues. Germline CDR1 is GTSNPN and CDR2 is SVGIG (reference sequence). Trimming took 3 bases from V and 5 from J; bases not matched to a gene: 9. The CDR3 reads CAWRIRQGFTEAFF. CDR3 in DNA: TGTGCCTGGAGAATTCGACAGGGTTTTACTGAAGCTTTCTTT.

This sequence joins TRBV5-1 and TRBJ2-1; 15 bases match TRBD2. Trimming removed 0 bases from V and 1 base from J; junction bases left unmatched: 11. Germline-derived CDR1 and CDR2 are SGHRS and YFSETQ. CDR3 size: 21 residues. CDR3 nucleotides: TGCGCCAGCAGCTTGGCGACCGGACTAGCGGGGGGGCCGGGGTCCTACAATGAGCAGTTCTTC. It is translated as CASSLATGLAGGPGSYNEQFF.

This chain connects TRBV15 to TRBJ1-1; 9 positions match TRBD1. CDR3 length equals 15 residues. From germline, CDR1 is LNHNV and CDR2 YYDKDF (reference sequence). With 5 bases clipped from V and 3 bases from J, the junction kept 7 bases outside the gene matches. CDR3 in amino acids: CATSPRTGEDTEAFF. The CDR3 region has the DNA TGTGCCACCAGCCCCCGGACAGGGGAGGACACTGAAGCTTTCTTT.

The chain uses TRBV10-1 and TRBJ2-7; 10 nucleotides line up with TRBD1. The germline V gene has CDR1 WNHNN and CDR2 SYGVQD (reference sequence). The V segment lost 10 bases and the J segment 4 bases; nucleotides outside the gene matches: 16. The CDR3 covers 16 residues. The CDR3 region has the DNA TGCGCCAAGAAGACAGGGGGCATTAATGACACATACGAGCAGTACTTC. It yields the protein CAKKTGGINDTYEQYF.